This T cell receptor (beta chain) stems from a study of Ad26.COV2.S vaccination and SARS-CoV-2 variants. At the level of the study: Donor had been placed in the Ad26.COV2.S arm of the COV1001 trial. Once, or twice with 56 days between doses, Ad26.COV2.S was given intramuscularly. General observations from the study: Vaccine recipients posted higher spike-specific TCR breadth than their placebo counterparts.

Profiling relied on immunoSEQ multiplex PCR, and the TCRdb table lists in-frame clones only, not all of them. The sample has around 340,000 clones; about 88% are singletons. A remark on this clone: Its target is unknown.

Treatment indicated: around 19 received Ad26.COV2.S at low or high dose, single or two shots; about 5 received placebo; per-sample allocation not given. Sample collection was performed on day 63 after the first vaccine or placebo injection. The specimen was peripheral blood, collected in a trial of Ad26.COV2.S vaccine versus placebo. The source is a person between 18 and 59 years old who received the Ad26.COV2.S COVID-19 vaccine or a placebo.

CDR3 amino acids: CASSFWTANYGYTF. Here the CDR3 DNA reads TGTGCCAGCAGTTTTTGGACAGCAAACTATGGCTACACCTTC. V usage is TRBV28 and J usage is TRBJ1-2; D possibly corresponds to TRBD1 (6 bases). V was shortened by 3 bases and J by 2 bases, with 10 bases between the two germline ends. CDR1 is MDHEN and CDR2 is SYDVKM in the germline V gene. CDR3 length: 14 residues.